The sample holds a few counts of the clone carrying this TCR beta chain. Its specificity is not known. Gene names denote mouse genes. The CDR3 extends 1 residue past the end of the read, so its final part is completed from the germline J gene. The sample belongs to a study of tissue T cells after allogeneic stem cell transplantation. In germline, CDR1 is LGHNA, CDR2 YSYQKL. Unmatched junction bases numbered 3, after V lost 0 bases and J lost 6 bases. This CDR3 is built from 14 residues. TCRdb's copy holds only in-frame clones and misses some; the assay was immunoSEQ multiplex PCR. Of more than 2,000 clones in the sample, around 40% were seen once. Specified time point: mouse harvest day 14 after allogeneic transplant. Mouse grafts combined 10^7 T-cell-depleted bone marrow cells with 10^6 splenic CD5+ T cells. Study conclusions and caveats: Motif-based clustering found tissue-specific repertoire signatures shared across patients, though few clones were shared. Anatomically similar tissues had similar TCR repertoires within each patient.

The V and J genes are TRBV2 and TRBJ2-7; 9 bases map to TRBD2. Sequencing was done on a sample of lymph node tissue. The sequence was collected from a female BALB/c mouse given C57BL/6 T cells with graft-versus-host disease after an allogeneic hematopoietic cell transplant. CDR3: CASSQELGGIEQYF. The sequenced CDR3 bases are TGTGCCAGCAGCCAAGAACTGGGGGGTATTGAACAGTAC.